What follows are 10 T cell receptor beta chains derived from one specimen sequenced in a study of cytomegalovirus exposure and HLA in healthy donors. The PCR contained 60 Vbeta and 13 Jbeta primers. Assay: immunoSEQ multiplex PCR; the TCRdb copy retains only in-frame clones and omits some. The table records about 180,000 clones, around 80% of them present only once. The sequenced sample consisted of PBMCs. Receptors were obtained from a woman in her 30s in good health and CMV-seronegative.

For the CDR3, the DNA is TGTGCCAGCAGTTACCGCACGGGTGGCAATCAGCCCCAGCATTTT. Its protein is CASSYRTGGNQPQHF. The chain has TRBV6-5 and TRBJ1-5; D call uncertain. Deletions cut 2 bases from V and 2 bases from J, with 10 bases between. The CDR3 is made up of 15 amino acids. CDR1 and CDR2 (germline): MNHEY, SVGAGI.

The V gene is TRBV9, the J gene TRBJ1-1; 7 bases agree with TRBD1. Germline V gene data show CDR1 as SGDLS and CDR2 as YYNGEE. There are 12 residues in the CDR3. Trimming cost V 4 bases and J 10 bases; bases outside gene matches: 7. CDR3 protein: CASSPDTGAAFF. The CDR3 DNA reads TGTGCCAGCAGCCCGGACACAGGGGCAGCTTTCTTT.

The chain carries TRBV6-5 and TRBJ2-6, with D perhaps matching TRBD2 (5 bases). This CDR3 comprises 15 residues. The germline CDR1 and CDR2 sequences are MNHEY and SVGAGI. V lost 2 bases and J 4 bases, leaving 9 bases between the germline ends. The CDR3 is CASSYEGYGANVLTF. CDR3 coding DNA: TGTGCCAGCAGTTACGAGGGTTACGGGGCCAACGTCCTGACTTTC.

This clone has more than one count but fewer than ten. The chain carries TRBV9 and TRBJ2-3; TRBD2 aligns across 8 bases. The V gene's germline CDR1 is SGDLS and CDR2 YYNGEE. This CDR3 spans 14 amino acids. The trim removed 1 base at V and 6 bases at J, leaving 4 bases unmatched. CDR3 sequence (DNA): TGTGCCAGCAGCGTAACGGGGGGGCCCGATACGCAGTATTTT. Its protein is CASSVTGGPDTQYF.

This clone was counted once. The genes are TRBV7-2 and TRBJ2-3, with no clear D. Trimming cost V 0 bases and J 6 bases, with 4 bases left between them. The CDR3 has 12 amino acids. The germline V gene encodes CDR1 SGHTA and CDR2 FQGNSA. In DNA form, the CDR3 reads TGTGCCAGCAGCTTAGCCTTTGATACGCAGTATTTT. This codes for CASSLAFDTQYF.

The CDR3 coding sequence is TGTGCCAGCACTCCTCAGGGTGCGCCTGCCTGGGAGCAGTACTTC. It translates to CASTPQGAPAWEQYF. The V call is TRBV5-6, the J call TRBJ2-7; D is possibly TRBD1 (5 bases). Trimming pared 6 bases from V and 7 bases from J, leaving 23 bases between. Germline CDR1 is SGHDT and CDR2 is YYEEEE. CDR3 length equals 15 residues.

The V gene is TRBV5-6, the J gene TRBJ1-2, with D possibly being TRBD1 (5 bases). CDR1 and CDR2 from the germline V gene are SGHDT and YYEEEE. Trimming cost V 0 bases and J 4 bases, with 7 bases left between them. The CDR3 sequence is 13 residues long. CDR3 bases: TGTGCCAGCAGCTTGGGGGGGGTCTATGGCTACACCTTC. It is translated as CASSLGGVYGYTF.

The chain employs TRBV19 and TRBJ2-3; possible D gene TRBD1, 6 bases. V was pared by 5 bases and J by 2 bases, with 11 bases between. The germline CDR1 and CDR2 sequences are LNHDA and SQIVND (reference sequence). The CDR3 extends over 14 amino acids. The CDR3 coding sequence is TGTGCCAGTAGTGTCGGACAGACCACAGATACGCAGTATTTT. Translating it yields CASSVGQTTDTQYF.

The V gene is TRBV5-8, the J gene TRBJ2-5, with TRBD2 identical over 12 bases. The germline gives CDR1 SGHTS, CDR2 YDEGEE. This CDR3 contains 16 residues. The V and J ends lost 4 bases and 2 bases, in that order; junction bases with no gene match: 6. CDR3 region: CASSRGLAGQQETQYF. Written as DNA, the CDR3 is TGTGCCAGCAGCCGGGGACTAGCGGGCCAACAAGAGACCCAGTACTTC.

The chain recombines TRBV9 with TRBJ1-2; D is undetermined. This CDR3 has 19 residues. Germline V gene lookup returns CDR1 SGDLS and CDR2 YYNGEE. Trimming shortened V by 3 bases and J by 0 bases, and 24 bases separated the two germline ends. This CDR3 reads CASSAVGAVGLNSNYGYTF. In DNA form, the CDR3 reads TGTGCCAGCAGCGCCGTGGGAGCAGTCGGCCTAAATTCTAACTATGGCTACACCTTC.